This TCR beta chain was profiled in a study of CD8 T cells in ankylosing spondylitis (dated by TCRdb to between 2016 and 2019). Concerning the study at large: The study profiled T cell receptor beta repertoires in healthy donors and ankylosing spondylitis patients to find disease-linked TCR variants. In total, the full study cohort was made up of roughly 110 healthy donors and approximately 24 ankylosing spondylitis patients. Peripheral blood was sampled, and synovial fluid was also collected from ankylosing spondylitis patients. Results the study describes overall, beyond this receptor: A CD8+ phenotype was shown by the disease-linked clones, which were found at relatively low frequencies in peripheral blood. The disease-linked clones were reported as significantly enriched in matched synovial fluid samples from ankylosing spondylitis patients. A TCR beta motif of seven or eight highly homologous amino acid variants appeared characteristic of blood from ankylosing spondylitis patients. Some of the motif variants had been reported before in the synovial fluid and blood of reactive arthritis patients, a finding that suggests common disease-initiation mechanisms.

From cysteine to phenylalanine, the CDR3 is 14 amino acids long. The kept DNA is CDR3 alone, 42 bases in frame from the first base. Reading the germline V gene (reference sequence) gives CDR1 DFQATT and CDR2 SNEGSKA. Relative to germline, V is 6 bases shorter and J is 6 bases shorter, with 18 bases between their ends. The data were produced on an Illumina HiSeq 2500. Quantitative 5'-RACE with molecular barcodes was the method used to prepare the TCR beta libraries. Turning to the authors' computational methods: A new computational method based on a probabilistic model of VDJ rearrangement was used to identify disease-linked TCR variants. The public reads were quality trimmed at Q25 with fastp and then assembled into clones with MiXCR by TCRdb, keeping productive beta chains. Rows are combined by CDR3 protein, so each entry shows the most common genes and DNA. These V and J calls are TCRdb output, not the study's own analysis. The sample contains about 160,000 distinct CDR3 sequences, about 16% of them found a single time. The ten largest make up approximately 7.8% of the sample.

In its sample, this clonotype was seen many times. Its antigen is unknown. No qualities accompany the bases; no much larger clone lies one base away. This sequence uses TRBV20-1 and TRBJ2-1, with TRBD2 tentatively as D gene (5 bases match). This receptor was obtained from a male donor with ankylosing spondylitis or in good health (not recorded which). Sequencing used blood, either unsorted or a sorted T cell fraction (not recorded which). The CDR3 region: CSAPRDEGANEQFF. The nucleotide sequence reads as follows: TGCAGTGCACCCCGAGATGAGGGAGCCAATGAGCAGTTCTTC.